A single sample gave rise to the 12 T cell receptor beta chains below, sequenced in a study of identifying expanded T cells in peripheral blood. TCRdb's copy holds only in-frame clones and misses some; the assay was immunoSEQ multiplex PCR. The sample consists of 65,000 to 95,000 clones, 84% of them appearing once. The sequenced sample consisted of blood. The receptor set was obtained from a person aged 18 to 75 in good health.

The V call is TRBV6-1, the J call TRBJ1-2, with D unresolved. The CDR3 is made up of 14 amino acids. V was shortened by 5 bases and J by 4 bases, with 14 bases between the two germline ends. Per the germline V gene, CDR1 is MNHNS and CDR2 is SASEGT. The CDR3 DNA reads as TGTGCCAGCAGTCGCGAGGGCGCGGGCTATGGCTACACCTTC. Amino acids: CASSREGAGYGYTF.

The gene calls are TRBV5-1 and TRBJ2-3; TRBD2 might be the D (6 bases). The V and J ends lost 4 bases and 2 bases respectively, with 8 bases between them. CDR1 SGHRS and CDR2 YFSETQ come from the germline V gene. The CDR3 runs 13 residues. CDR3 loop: CASSSGSTDTQYF. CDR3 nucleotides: TGCGCCAGCAGCAGCGGGTCCACAGATACGCAGTATTTT.

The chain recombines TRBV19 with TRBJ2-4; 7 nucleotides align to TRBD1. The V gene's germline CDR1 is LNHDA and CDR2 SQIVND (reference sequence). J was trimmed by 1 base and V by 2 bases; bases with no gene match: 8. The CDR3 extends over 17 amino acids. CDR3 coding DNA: TGTGCCAGTAGTATAAACAGGGGTGACCCGGCCAAAAACATTCAGTACTTC. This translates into CASSINRGDPAKNIQYF.

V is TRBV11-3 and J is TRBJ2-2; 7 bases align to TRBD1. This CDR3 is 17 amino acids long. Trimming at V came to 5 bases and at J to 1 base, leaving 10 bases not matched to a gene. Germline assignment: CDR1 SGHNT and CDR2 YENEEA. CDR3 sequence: CASSPGGYVRNTGELFF. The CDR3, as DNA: TGTGCCAGCAGCCCAGGGGGTTATGTCAGGAACACCGGGGAGCTGTTTTTT.

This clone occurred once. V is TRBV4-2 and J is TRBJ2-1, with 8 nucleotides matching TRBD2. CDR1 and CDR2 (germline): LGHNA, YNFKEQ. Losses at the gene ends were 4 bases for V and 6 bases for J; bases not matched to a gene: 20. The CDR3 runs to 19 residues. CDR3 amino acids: CASSPQLSGTKVSFNEQFF. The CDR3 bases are TGTGCCAGCAGCCCTCAACTTAGCGGGACCAAAGTCTCTTTCAATGAGCAGTTCTTC.

The CDR3 coding sequence is TGCGCCAGCAGCCCCCAGGCGGGAGGCTATTCTGGGGCCAACGTCCTGACTTTC. Its translation is CASSPQAGGYSGANVLTF. The chain links TRBV4-3 to TRBJ2-6; 8 nucleotides line up with TRBD2. V lost 4 bases, J lost 1 base, and 9 bases stayed unmatched. Germline values: CDR1 LGHNA, CDR2 YSLEER. This CDR3 has 18 residues.

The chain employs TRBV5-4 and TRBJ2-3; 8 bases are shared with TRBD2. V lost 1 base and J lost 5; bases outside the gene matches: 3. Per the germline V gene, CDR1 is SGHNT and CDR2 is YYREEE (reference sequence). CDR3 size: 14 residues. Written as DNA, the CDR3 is TGTGCCAGCAGCTTGACGGGAGGGCGAGATACGCAGTATTTT. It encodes CASSLTGGRDTQYF.

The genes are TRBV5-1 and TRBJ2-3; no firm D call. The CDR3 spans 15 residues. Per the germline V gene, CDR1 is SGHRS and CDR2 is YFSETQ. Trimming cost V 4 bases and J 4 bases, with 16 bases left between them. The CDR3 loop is CASSLTGSGPDTQYF. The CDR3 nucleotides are TGCGCCAGCAGCCTCACCGGGTCTGGGCCAGATACGCAGTATTTT.

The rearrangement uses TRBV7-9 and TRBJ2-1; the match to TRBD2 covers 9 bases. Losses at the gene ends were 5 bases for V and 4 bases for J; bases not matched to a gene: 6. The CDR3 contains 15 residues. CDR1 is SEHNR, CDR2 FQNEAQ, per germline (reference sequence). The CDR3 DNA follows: TGTGCCAGCAGCCGAGCGGGAGGATCATACAATGAGCAGTTCTTC. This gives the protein CASSRAGGSYNEQFF.

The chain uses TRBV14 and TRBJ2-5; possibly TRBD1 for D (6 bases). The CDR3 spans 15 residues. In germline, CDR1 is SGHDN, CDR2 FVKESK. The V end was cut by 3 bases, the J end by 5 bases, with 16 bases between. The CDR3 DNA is TGTGCCAGCAGCCATAGGACAGATACCCGGGAGACCCAGTACTTC. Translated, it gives CASSHRTDTRETQYF.

DNA of the CDR3: TGCGCCAGCAGCCTCGGACCCGACGCCTCCTACGAGCAGTACTTC. Protein sequence: CASSLGPDASYEQYF. The J gene is TRBJ2-7, the V gene TRBV4-3; no reliable D call. This CDR3 comprises 15 residues. Germline lookup yields CDR1 LGHNA and CDR2 YSLEER. V was trimmed by 4 bases and J by 0 bases, leaving 13 bases between them.

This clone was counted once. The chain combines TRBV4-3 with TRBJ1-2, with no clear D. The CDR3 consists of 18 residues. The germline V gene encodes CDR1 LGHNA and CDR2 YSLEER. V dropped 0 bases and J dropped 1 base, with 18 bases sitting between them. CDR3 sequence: CASSQDRSRGIYNYGYTF. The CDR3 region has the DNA TGCGCCAGCAGCCAAGATCGTTCCCGTGGAATTTATAACTATGGCTACACCTTC.